Listed below are T cell receptor beta chains from one sample, sequenced in a study of T-cell reconstitution after alpha-beta-depleted transplantation in children. TCRdb fed the PCR reads into MiXCR, producing one record per CDR3 protein. Altogether roughly 66,000 distinct CDR3 sequences are present, around 4.7% being singletons, with the ten largest covering approximately 20%. The sequenced sample was PBMCs, mostly from graft donor cells, obtained 180 days after TCRalphabeta/CD19-depleted stem cell transplant. The receptors here all came from a boy under two years old who had a stem cell transplant for acute myeloid leukemia, so the T cells may come from the graft donor. CDR3s leave out the opening cysteine and the closing phenylalanine or tryptophan. A D gene is named only where the DNA matches it firmly. Rows may omit the clone size; those that give it use once, few, many or a size class.

V gene,D gene,clone size,J gene,CDR3 protein
TRBV6-1,NA,many,TRBJ2-5,ASSLQGSQETQY
TRBV18,TRBD1,many,TRBJ2-7,ASSLTGTGFYEQY
TRBV5-1,NA,many,TRBJ2-7,ASSGDNSYEQY
TRBV19,NA,many,TRBJ1-3,ASTFLRKGNTIY
TRBV2,TRBD2,many,TRBJ2-5,ASRAGTSVGETQY
TRBV24-1,NA,many,TRBJ1-5,ATSDGPAQPQH
TRBV4-1,NA,many,TRBJ2-5,ASSQPRGTQY
TRBV6-5,NA,many,TRBJ1-6,ASSLGLHDNSPLH
TRBV12-5,TRBD1,many,TRBJ1-5,ASGQGVYQPQH
TRBV6-5,NA,many,TRBJ1-1,ASSYRPNTEAF
TRBV7-9,TRBD1,many,TRBJ2-1,ASSSDRGLGEF
TRBV12-3/TRBV12-4,TRBD2,many,TRBJ2-5,ASSFPGGGVGETQY
TRBV9,NA,many,TRBJ1-5,ASSPGTGAHPQH
TRBV4-3,NA,many,TRBJ1-1,ASSQGSEWPTNTEAF
TRBV2,TRBD1,few,TRBJ2-3,ASSRQRQGRDTQY
TRBV7-6,TRBD2,NA,TRBJ2-3,ASSFSGLARDTQY
TRBV11-2,TRBD1,NA,TRBJ2-5,ASSFRDRGLRKTQY
TRBV5-1,TRBD2,many,TRBJ2-4,ASSLATGRDIQY
TRBV5-1,NA,many,TRBJ1-5,ASSLAGPPPYSNQPQH
TRBV5-1,NA,many,TRBJ1-1,ASSYTVNTEAF
TRBV20-1,TRBD1,many,TRBJ1-5,SARGQGTYQPQH
TRBV18,TRBD1,many,TRBJ2-4,ASSPGTGTNIQY
TRBV4-1,TRBD1,many,TRBJ2-1,ASSLRTGGNEQF
TRBV6-2/TRBV6-3,TRBD1,many,TRBJ2-6,ASSYLGQGRAVSGANVLT
TRBV4-1,NA,many,TRBJ1-5,ASSQEDIPNQPQH
TRBV5-1,NA,many,TRBJ1-2,ASSTGTLNYGYT
TRBV9,TRBD1,many,TRBJ1-3,ASSVGQGSGNTIY
TRBV7-6,NA,many,TRBJ1-4,ASSLGQHNEKLF
TRBV30,NA,many,TRBJ2-1,AWSVRASNEQF
TRBV12-3/TRBV12-4,NA,many,TRBJ1-1,ASSFPRKTEAF
TRBV20-1,TRBD1,many,TRBJ1-6,SAIPRGSSPLH
TRBV4-3,TRBD1,many,TRBJ1-6,ASSQEGAGSPLH
TRBV12-3/TRBV12-4,TRBD1,many,TRBJ1-1,ASSLVAGQILNTEAF
TRBV12-3/TRBV12-4,TRBD2,NA,TRBJ2-1,TSSFPRGGRGVYNEQF
TRBV20-1,NA,many,TRBJ2-5,SASTPYQETQY
TRBV10-3,NA,many,TRBJ2-3,AISESGRETDTQY
TRBV3-1,NA,many,TRBJ1-2,ASSPRGYQGPHYGYT
TRBV12-3/TRBV12-4,NA,many,TRBJ2-5,ASSFSETQY